This T cell receptor (beta chain) was profiled in a study of cytomegalovirus exposure and HLA in healthy donors (TCRdb year 2017). Notes on the research overall: An earlier analysis of fewer than 750 of the donors reported 250 to 350 Gb of sequence data and 117 million unique TCR beta sequences obtained from about 179 million T cells. The study was designed to test whether signatures of past pathogen exposure could be identified by cataloging public T cell receptors. Several DR-DQ haplotypes were treated as single units for association and clustering because of strong linkage in the cohort. Among the roughly 430 genotyped donors, around 81% belonged to the genetic ancestry cluster associated with self-reported Caucasian donors. Around 320 gigabases of sequencing data and approximately 93 million unique TCR sequences were included in an early release covering 550 to 650 HLA-typed donors. Along with the approximately 600-subject first cohort, a separate validation cohort of over a hundred different subjects was used. Genome-wide SNP genotypes for about 65% of the 666 donors were used in a later genetic analysis, which treated that subset as a discovery cohort. The number of donors typed differed by locus, with roughly 620-630 for A, B, C, DRB1 and DQB1, roughly 520 for DQA1, 600 to 610 for DPA1, and about 450 for DPB1. Across some 400 genotyped donors of the cohort, an average of approximately 240,000 unique TCR beta nucleotide sequences per donor were sequenced, and around 19% of those sequences were non-productive. To predict cytomegalovirus infection status, the study combined high-throughput TCR immunosequencing, statistical association of individual TCRs with disease status, and machine learning. A later analysis re-examined previously published TCR beta repertoires from more than 600 donors and added high-resolution HLA genotyping to investigate patterns of TCR occurrence. An earlier analysis of around 580 of the donors used high-throughput TCR beta sequencing to judge whether each TCR beta V gene segment behaved as functional or pseudogenic. Using immunosequencing, the study profiled T cell repertoires from about 620 subjects and related those repertoires to cytomegalovirus serostatus. Rather than drawing on any new phenotypic data, the later analysis identified candidate immune exposures from TCR beta sequences and the way those sequences occurred across donors. Donor age, sex, ethnicity and CMV serostatus were compiled together with the repertoire data. HLA typing included class I and class II loci at four-digit resolution. Every repertoire in the discovery cohort had been generated on one and the same sequencing platform. What the research found in general, with its limitations: A total of 150 to 200 TCR beta chains were listed by the study as associated with cytomegalovirus. Cytomegalovirus status was reported to be diagnosed by the classifier with high specificity and sensitivity in both the original and validation cohorts. Because counts were too low, more than 15 rarely observed V segments, including chromosome 9 orphons, were excluded from the earlier analysis of under 650 of the donors. Some IMGT-functional V segments, including TRBV6-2 and TRBV6-3, could not be distinguished by the 87-base-pair reads and were therefore excluded. At a false discovery rate of 0.05, a later analysis linked some 18,000 TCR beta sequences to specific HLA alleles. When HLA alleles, especially DR and DQ, strongly co-occurred, attributing TCR associations to individual alleles was difficult. A later analysis reported that several top co-occurrence clusters appeared linked to parvovirus B19, influenza, CMV and Epstein-Barr virus. Sequencing depth was assumed to be roughly uniform across donors in the presence/absence analyses, though that assumption may not hold. The only immune exposure information available for the cohort was CMV serostatus. In a later analysis, most CMV-associated TCR beta chains were found to appear HLA-restricted, with HLA associations seemingly driven largely by CMV exposure. It was suggested by the authors that the approach could potentially be generalized to other disease states and immunological phenotypes. An earlier analysis of some 590 of the donors showed that most TCR beta V segments appeared in productive rearrangements either about 90% or about 30% of the time, which broadly matched IMGT annotations. Only TCR beta chains were sequenced in this cohort, and the absence of alpha or paired-chain data limited detectable features. According to a later analysis, TCR association rates differed among HLA loci, with DRB1 alleles showing the most associated TCRs and HLA-C alleles showing the fewest. A cluster of highly shared sequence variants was judged likely to be a technical artifact of the sequencing pipeline. Correlated functional status among segregating V segments might reflect linkage disequilibrium, but an unknown experimental factor could not be ruled out. While some public TCRs were present in many individuals, most TCR sequences turned up only very rarely across donors. In vitro tests confirmed that three of the cytomegalovirus-associated TCR beta chains recognize cytomegalovirus antigens. A later genetic analysis associated a missense DCLRE1C variant with V-gene and J-gene trimming of TCR beta chains, and an independent cohort replicated the association. Compared with equally common non-associated chains, HLA-associated TCR beta chains in a later analysis were more clonally expanded and had lower generation probabilities. Because some donors lacked HLA typing at each locus, the association tests relied only on the typed subset. A later genetic analysis reported fewer N-insertions in productive TCRs among donors in an Asian-associated ancestry cluster than the roughly 700-donor mean. A further reported finding was that TCR beta sequences accurately predicted the HLA-A and HLA-B alleles for most subjects in the first cohort.

The cohort was made up of approximately 670 healthy bone marrow donors. Cohort members were all nominally healthy when sampled, although unrecorded immune exposures were likely present. The donor was CMV seronegative and was included in the group of under 450 seronegative cohort members. Every donor gave a peripheral blood sample, and the peripheral blood mononuclear cells from that sample were used for TCR beta sequencing. Genomic DNA was extracted from the blood cell samples with the Qiagen DNeasy Blood Extraction Kit. The library was prepared using the immunoSEQ multiplex PCR assay. A mixture of 60 forward primers for TCR Vbeta segments and 13 reverse primers for TCR Jbeta segments was used in the multiplex PCR. Amplification of the CDR3 region of rearranged TCR beta genes was performed with a multiplex PCR assay on genomic DNA. The Illumina HiSeq System was used to sequence the amplified TCR beta libraries as 87-base-pair reads. Regarding the original processing steps: A later analysis tallied roughly 80 million unique TCR beta chains across the approximately 670 repertoires, and around 10 million of those chains were shared by two or more donors. Raw reads were error-corrected and collapsed into unique sequences by a nearest-neighbor algorithm in which closely related sequences were merged to remove PCR and sequencing errors. V, D and J gene segments were assigned by aligning CDR3 sequences to IMGT reference sequences. Each retained sequence needed at least a six-nucleotide match to both a V gene segment and a J gene segment. A rearrangement was called productive if the CDR3 had no stop codons and remained in frame with V and J, and every other rearrangement was called non-productive. CDR3 was defined by IMGT convention, running from the second conserved V-encoded cysteine to the conserved J-encoded phenylalanine. The earlier analysis of 587 of the donors excluded sequences that lacked an unambiguous match to a single V gene segment. In an earlier analysis of several hundred of the donors, V segments were called functional above 56.7% productive rearrangements and were called segregating when the between-donor standard deviation exceeded 5%. A statistical classification framework was built for diagnosing cytomegalovirus status from the catalog of TCR beta chain sequences. A later analysis assigned V and J genes by comparing TCR nucleotide sequences with IMGT/GENE-DB human TR gene sequences. The TCRdist pipeline was used in a later analysis to assign CDR3 sequences and most-parsimonious VDJ recombination scenarios. A later analysis defined each TCR beta chain by its CDR3 amino acid sequence plus V-gene family, and excluded reads lacking a unique V-gene family. A later analysis removed 592 highly shared, low-generation-probability nucleotide sequences to deal with suspected cross-contamination and a sequencing artifact. For each public chain, a later analysis derived a clonal expansion index from normalized ranks of inferred template counts within each repertoire. A later analysis computed generation probabilities with a VDJ recombination model fitted to out-of-frame rearrangements, and checked the results against IGoR. In a later analysis, TCR-TCR, TCR-HLA and TCR-CMV co-occurrence was scored with hypergeometric tests, and a repertoire-size bias correction was applied to TCR pairs. To estimate false discovery rates, a later analysis permuted the HLA or CMV assignments 20 times. In a later analysis, co-occurring TCRs were grouped using DBSCAN, and TCRdist sequence similarity was added for clustering within HLA-allele-positive subsets. Repertoires with fewer than 30,000 or more than 120,000 public chains, plus five repertoires with anomalous nucleotide sharing, were excluded from co-occurrence clustering. This is the immuneACCESS table as TCRdb keeps it, with only in-frame sequences that have V and J called. A part of the clones is gone; compared with another copy, unresolved V genes explain less than half, and the rest is unexplained. The DNA gave D and trimming, while V, J and clone size come from that table. Across this sample there are about 160,000 clones, with 70% to 80% seen only once. The ten largest clonotypes hold about 1.3% of the sample.

Notes on this clone: The antigen it recognizes is unknown. Per-nucleotide qualities are absent, and no much larger clonotype sits a single base away.

V loses 2 bases, J loses 4 bases, and the germline ends lie 14 bases apart. CDR1 GTSNPN and CDR2 SVGIG were looked up in the germline V gene (reference sequence). From cysteine to phenylalanine, the CDR3 is 15 amino acids long. Only CDR3 DNA is held: 45 bases, read in frame from base 1. Sequenced input: PBMCs. This clonotype was obtained from a man aged 60 to 75 in good health and CMV-seronegative. The chain is encoded by TRBV30 joined to TRBJ2-2; 6 matching bases give a weak D call of TRBD2. In nucleotides, the sequence is TGTGCCTGGAGTTTCAGCGGGTACACCACCGGGGAGCTGTTTTTT. It is translated as CAWSFSGYTTGELFF.